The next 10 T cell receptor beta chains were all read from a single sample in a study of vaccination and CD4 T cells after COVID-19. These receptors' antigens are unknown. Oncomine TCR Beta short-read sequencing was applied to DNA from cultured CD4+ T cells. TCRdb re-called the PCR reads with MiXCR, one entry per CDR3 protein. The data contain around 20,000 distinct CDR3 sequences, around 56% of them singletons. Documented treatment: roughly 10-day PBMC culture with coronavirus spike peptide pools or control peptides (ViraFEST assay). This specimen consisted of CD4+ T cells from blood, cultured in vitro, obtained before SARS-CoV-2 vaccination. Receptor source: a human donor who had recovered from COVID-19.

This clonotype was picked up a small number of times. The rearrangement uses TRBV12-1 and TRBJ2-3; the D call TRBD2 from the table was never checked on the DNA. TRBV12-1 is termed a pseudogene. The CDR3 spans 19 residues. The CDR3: CASSFRGDGLAASTDTQYF. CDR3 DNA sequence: TGTGCCAGCAGCTTTAGGGGGGACGGGCTAGCGGCAAGCACAGATACGCAGTATTTT.

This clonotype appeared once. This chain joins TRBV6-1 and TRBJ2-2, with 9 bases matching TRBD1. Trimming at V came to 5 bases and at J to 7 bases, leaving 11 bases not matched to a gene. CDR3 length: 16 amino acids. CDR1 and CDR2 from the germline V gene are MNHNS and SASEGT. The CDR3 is CASSQSGQGKGGELFF. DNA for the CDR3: TGTGCCAGCAGTCAATCGGGACAGGGCAAGGGCGGGGAGCTGTTTTTT.

CDR3 amino acids: CSASGGANEKLFF. CDR3 nucleotide sequence: TGCAGTGCTTCCGGGGGGGCGAATGAAAAACTGTTTTTT. V gene TRBV20-1 combines with J gene TRBJ1-4; tentative D call: TRBD1 (6 bases). V lost 5 bases to trimming and J lost 5 bases, with 12 bases between them. Germline CDR1 and CDR2: DFQATT and SNEGSKA (reference sequence). The CDR3 extends over 13 amino acids.

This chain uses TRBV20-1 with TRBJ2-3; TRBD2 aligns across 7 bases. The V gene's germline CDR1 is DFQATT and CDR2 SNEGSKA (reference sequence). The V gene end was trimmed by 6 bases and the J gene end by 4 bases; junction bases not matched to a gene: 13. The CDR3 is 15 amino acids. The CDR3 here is CSAVTMRGRADTQYF. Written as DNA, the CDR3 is TGCAGTGCCGTTACTATGCGGGGGAGGGCAGATACGCAGTATTTT.

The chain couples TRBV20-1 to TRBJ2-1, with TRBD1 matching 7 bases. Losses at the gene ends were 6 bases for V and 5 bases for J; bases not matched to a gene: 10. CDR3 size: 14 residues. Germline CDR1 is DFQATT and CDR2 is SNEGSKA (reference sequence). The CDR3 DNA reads TGCAGTGCGCCCCCCGGGACAGTCAACAATGAGCAGTTCTTC. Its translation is CSAPPGTVNNEQFF.

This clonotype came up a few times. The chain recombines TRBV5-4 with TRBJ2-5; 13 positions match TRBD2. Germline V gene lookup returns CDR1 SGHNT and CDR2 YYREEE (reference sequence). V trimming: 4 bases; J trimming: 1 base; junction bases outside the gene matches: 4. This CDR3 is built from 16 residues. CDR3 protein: CASSPRTSGSQETQYF. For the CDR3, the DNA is TGTGCCAGCAGCCCCCGGACTAGCGGGAGCCAAGAGACCCAGTACTTC. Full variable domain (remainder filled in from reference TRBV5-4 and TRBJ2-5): ETGVTQSPTHLIKTRGQQVTLRCSSQSGHNTVSWYQQALGQGPQFIFQYYREEENGRGNFPPRFSGLQFPNYSSELNVNALELDDSALYLCASSPRTSGSQETQYFGPGTRLLVL.

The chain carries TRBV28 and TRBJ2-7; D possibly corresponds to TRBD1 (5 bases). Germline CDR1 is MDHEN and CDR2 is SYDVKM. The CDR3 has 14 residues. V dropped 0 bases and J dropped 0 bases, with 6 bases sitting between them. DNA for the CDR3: TGTGCCAGCAGTTTATGGACAGACTCCTACGAGCAGTACTTC. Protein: CASSLWTDSYEQYF.

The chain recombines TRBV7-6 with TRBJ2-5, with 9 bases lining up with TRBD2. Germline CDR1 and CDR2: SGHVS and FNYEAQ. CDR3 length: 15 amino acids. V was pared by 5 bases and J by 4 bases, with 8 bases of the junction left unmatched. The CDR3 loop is CASSPRSGRSETQYF. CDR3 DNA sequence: TGTGCCAGCAGCCCCCGGAGCGGGAGGTCAGAGACCCAGTACTTC.

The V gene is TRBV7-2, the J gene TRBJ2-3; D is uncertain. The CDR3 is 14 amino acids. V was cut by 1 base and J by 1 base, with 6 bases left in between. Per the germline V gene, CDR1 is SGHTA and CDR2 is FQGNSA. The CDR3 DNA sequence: TGTGCCAGCAGCTTAGGGATCGGCACAGATACGCAGTATTTT. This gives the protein CASSLGIGTDTQYF.

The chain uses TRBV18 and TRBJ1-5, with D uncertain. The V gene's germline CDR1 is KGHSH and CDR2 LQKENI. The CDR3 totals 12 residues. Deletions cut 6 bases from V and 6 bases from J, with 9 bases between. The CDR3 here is CASSPSGQPQHF. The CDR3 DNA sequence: TGTGCCAGCTCTCCTAGTGGTCAGCCCCAGCATTTT.